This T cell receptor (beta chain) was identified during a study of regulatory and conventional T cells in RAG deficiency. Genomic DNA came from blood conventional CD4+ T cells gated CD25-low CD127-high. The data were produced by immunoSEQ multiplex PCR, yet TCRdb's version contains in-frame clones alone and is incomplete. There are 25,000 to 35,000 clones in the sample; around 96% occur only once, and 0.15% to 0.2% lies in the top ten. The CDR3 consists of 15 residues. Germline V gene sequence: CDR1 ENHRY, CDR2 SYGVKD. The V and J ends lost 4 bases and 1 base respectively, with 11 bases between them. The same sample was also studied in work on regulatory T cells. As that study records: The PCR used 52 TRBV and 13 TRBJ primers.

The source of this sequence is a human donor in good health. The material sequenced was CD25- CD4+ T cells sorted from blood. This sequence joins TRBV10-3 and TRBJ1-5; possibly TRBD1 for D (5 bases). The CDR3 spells CAISASQGSNQPQHF. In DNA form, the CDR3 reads TGTGCCATCAGTGCGTCCCAGGGAAGCAATCAGCCCCAGCATTTT.